The T cell receptor beta chain under discussion was sequenced for a study of T cells in Graves' hyperthyroidism and ophthalmopathy. Study observations and caveats: Patients with ophthalmopathy were separated from those with stable hyperthyroidism by a 13 V-J model. Among thyroid clonotypes expanded above 0.001, most also appeared in blood.

This clonotype was picked up many times. Its antigen remains unknown. Regions amplified from RNA transcripts were the TCR beta CDR3 regions. In the first-round RT-PCR of the TCR CDR3, the HTBI primer set was used. Via MiXCR, TCRdb re-called the multiplex PCR reads, giving one row per CDR3 protein. The sample has about 410,000 distinct CDR3 sequences; roughly 15% are singletons. Based on clinical symptoms, serum thyroxine and TRAb, thyroid ultrasound and orbital computed tomography, diagnoses were reached. The PBMCs were sourced from fresh peripheral blood (about 9.7 ml). The germline V gene encodes CDR1 SGDLS and CDR2 YYNGEE. The CDR3 has 15 residues. V lost 3 bases to trimming and J lost 3 bases, with 14 bases between them.

This clonotype originated in a woman in her 30s with Graves' ophthalmopathy. Sequencing used blood. The chain couples TRBV9 to TRBJ2-3; maybe TRBD2 (6 bases). The CDR3 is CASSAAGRTTDTQYF. In nucleotides, the CDR3 is TGTGCCAGCAGCGCCGCGGGGAGAACAACAGATACGCAGTATTTT.